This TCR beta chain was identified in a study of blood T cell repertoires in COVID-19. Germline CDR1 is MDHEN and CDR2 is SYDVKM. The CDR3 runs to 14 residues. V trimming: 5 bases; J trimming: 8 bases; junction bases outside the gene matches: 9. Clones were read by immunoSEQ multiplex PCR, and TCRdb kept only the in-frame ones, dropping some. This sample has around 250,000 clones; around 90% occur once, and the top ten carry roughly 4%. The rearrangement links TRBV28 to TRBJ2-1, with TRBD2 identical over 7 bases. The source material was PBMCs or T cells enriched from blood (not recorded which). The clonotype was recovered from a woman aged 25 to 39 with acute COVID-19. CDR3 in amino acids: CASSPGGRGYEQFF. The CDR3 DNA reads TGTGCCAGCAGTCCGGGAGGACGGGGGTATGAGCAGTTCTTC.